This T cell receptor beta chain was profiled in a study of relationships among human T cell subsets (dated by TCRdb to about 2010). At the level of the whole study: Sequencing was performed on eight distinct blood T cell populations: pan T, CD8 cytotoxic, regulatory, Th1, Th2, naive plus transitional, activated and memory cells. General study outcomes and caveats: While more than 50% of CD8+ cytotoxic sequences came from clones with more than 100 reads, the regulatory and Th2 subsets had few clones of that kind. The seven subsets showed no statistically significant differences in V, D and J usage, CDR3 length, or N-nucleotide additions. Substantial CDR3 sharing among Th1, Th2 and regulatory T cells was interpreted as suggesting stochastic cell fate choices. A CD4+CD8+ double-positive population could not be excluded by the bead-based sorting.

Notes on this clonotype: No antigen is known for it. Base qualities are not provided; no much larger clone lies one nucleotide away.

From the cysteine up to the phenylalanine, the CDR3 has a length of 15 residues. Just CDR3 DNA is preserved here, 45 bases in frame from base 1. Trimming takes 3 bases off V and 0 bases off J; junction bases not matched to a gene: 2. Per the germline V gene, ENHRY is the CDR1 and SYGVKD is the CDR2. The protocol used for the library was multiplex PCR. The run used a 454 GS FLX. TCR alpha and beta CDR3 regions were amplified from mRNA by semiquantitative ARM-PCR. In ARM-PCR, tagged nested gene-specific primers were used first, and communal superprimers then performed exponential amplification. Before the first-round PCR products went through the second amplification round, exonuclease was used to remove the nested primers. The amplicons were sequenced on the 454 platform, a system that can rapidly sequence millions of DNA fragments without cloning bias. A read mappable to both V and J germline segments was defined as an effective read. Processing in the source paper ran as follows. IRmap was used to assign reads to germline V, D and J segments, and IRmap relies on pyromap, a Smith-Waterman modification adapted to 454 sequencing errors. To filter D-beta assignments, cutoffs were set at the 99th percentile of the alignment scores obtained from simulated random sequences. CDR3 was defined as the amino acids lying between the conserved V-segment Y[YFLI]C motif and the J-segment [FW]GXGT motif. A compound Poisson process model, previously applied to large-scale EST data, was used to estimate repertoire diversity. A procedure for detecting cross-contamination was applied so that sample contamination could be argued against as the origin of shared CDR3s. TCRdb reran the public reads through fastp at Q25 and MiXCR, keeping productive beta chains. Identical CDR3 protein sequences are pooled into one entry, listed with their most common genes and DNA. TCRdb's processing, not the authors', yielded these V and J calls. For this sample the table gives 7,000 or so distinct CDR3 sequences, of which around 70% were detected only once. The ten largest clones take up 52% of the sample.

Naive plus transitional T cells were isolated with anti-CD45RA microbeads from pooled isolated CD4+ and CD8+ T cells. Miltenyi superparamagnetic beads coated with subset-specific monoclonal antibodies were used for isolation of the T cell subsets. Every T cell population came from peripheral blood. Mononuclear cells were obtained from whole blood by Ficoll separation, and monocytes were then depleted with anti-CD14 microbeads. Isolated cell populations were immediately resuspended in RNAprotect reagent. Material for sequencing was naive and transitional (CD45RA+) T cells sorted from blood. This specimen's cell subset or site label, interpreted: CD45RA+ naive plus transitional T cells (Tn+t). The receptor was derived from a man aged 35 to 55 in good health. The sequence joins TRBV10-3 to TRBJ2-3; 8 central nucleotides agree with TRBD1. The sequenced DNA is TGTGCCATCAGTGACGGACAGGGTAGCACAGATACGCAGTATTTT. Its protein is CAISDGQGSTDTQYF.